The 10 T cell receptor beta chains reported below all come from one sample, sequenced in a study of T-cell memory formation after mild COVID-19. TCRdb analysed the 5' RACE reads with MiXCR anew, one entry per CDR3 protein. The data hold a few hundred thousand distinct CDR3 sequences, with approximately 15% observed a single time. The specimen was PBMCs or a T cell subset sorted from them (not recorded which). Receptors were obtained from a man younger than 30 who had mild COVID-19 (a few samples of this study predate the infection). Cell type and time point are not known.

This rearrangement joins TRBV6-6 to TRBJ1-5; D gene uncertain. V was trimmed by 8 bases and J by 7 bases, leaving 18 bases between them. Germline V gives CDR1 MNHNY, CDR2 SVGAGI (reference sequence). The CDR3 extends over 14 amino acids. CDR3 in amino acids: CASRGPGLGQPQHF. The CDR3 region has the DNA TGTGCCAGCCGTGGTCCGGGGTTGGGGCAGCCCCAGCATTTT.

CDR3 coding DNA: TGTGCCAGCAGCTTTAACAGCTTACCCTCTGGAAACACCATATATTTT. Its protein is CASSFNSLPSGNTIYF. The rearrangement links TRBV7-2 to TRBJ1-3; D gene unclear. The CDR3 contains 16 residues. CDR1 SGHTA and CDR2 FQGNSA come from the germline V gene. Trimming cost V 3 bases and J 0 bases, with 12 bases left between them.

This clonotype has a count of ten or more. J is TRBJ2-3 and V is TRBV6-1; no clear D. Germline V gene data show CDR1 as MNHNS and CDR2 as SASEGT. V lost 5 bases, J lost 5 bases, and 14 bases lay in between. CDR3 length: 14 residues. The CDR3 region is CASSPFDGEDTQYF. In DNA, the CDR3 is TGTGCCAGCAGTCCGTTTGATGGGGAAGATACGCAGTATTTT.

The chain recombines TRBV28 with TRBJ2-1; D not resolved. The CDR3 contains 13 residues. The ends were cut back, 6 bases at V and 2 bases at J, with 8 bases in the middle. Germline V gene lookup returns CDR1 MDHEN and CDR2 SYDVKM. CDR3 DNA sequence: TGTGCCAGCAGCCACGTCCCCTACAATGAGCAGTTCTTC. Translating gives CASSHVPYNEQFF.

This clonotype was recorded a few times. This rearrangement joins TRBV7-2 to TRBJ2-7; no firm D call. V lost 5 bases and J lost 2, with 13 bases in between. This CDR3 region has 14 residues. From germline, CDR1 is SGHTA and CDR2 FQGNSA. CDR3 coding DNA: TGTGCCAGCAGCCTAGACGCCGGTCCCTACGAGCAGTACTTC. Protein: CASSLDAGPYEQYF.

The chain employs TRBV19 and TRBJ1-2; TRBD1 agrees at 11 bases. V shed 4 bases and J 4 bases; nucleotides not matched to a gene: 11. This CDR3 spans 17 amino acids. Per germline, CDR1 LNHDA and CDR2 SQIVND (reference sequence). The CDR3 region has the DNA TGTGCCAGTAGTACCGAGAGGACAGGGGGCGTCTCCTATGGCTACACCTTC. Amino acid sequence: CASSTERTGGVSYGYTF.

This CDR3 is CASSWGTEGDTQYF. DNA for the CDR3: TGTGCCAGCAGCTGGGGGACGGAGGGAGATACGCAGTATTTT. The chain has TRBV9 and TRBJ2-3; maybe TRBD2 (6 bases). V was cut by 4 bases and J by 5 bases, with 14 bases left in between. The CDR3 sequence is 14 residues long. Germline V gene data show CDR1 as SGDLS and CDR2 as YYNGEE.

The V call is TRBV4-1, the J call TRBJ2-7, with D unclear. This CDR3 contains 13 residues. Germline CDR1 is MGHRA and CDR2 is YSYEKL. V gave up 3 bases and J gave up 0 bases, with 6 bases separating them. For the CDR3, the DNA is TGCGCCAGCAGCCATGGCAGCTCCTACGAGCAGTACTTC. It encodes CASSHGSSYEQYF.

The CDR3 nucleotides read TGTGCCAGCAGCTTACCGGGACAAACCTATGAAGCTTTCTTT. As protein: CASSLPGQTYEAFF. This chain uses TRBV5-6 with TRBJ1-1; D perhaps matches TRBD1 (6 bases). CDR3 length equals 14 residues. Germline CDR1 is SGHDT and CDR2 is YYEEEE. Trimming left V 2 bases short and J 7 bases short, with 15 bases between.

CDR3 sequence (DNA): TGTGCACGCGCCGGCCAAGAGACCCAGTACTTC. This codes for CARAGQETQYF. The genes are TRBV2 and TRBJ2-5, with unresolved D. The CDR3 extends over 11 amino acids. Germline V gene sequence: CDR1 SNHLY, CDR2 FYNNEI.